Listed below are T cell receptor beta chains from one sample, sequenced in a study of blood T cell repertoires in COVID-19. TCRdb's table, derived via immunoSEQ multiplex PCR, lists solely in-frame clones and lacks some. The sample lists about 60,000 clones; about nine tenths were seen once. Sequencing input: peripheral blood. Receptors originate from a human donor with active COVID-19. The donor label of this sample is uncertain. Both conserved end residues are part of each CDR3. A D gene is named only where the DNA matches it firmly. Clone size is stated in some rows and not others, as once, few, many or a class when expanded.

DNA: TGTGCTAGTGGTTTGGTACACAGGACTAGCCCAAGCACAGATACGCAGTATTTT
CDR3: CASGLVHRTSPSTDTQYF
D: TRBD2
length: 18
V: TRBV12-5
size: .
J: TRBJ2-3

DNA: TGTGCCAGTAGCGGAAACAGGGGAAGCAATTCACCCCTCCACTTT
CDR3: CASSGNRGSNSPLHF
D: TRBD1
length: 15
V: TRBV19
size: once
J: TRBJ1-6

DNA: TGTGCCAGTAGTATTGGTCTAGCGGGGGCCTACGAGCAGTACTTC
CDR3: CASSIGLAGAYEQYF
D: TRBD2
length: 15
V: TRBV19
size: .
J: TRBJ2-7

DNA: TGTGCCAGCAAAGGGACAGGAGGGTATACTGAAGCTTTCTTT
CDR3: CASKGTGGYTEAFF
D: TRBD1
length: 14
V: TRBV6-5
size: .
J: TRBJ1-1

DNA: TGTGCCAGCAGTGACTCGAGTCGTGATAGCCGTACAGATACGCAGTATTTT
CDR3: CASSDSSRDSRTDTQYF
D: .
length: 17
V: TRBV6-4
size: .
J: TRBJ2-3

DNA: TGTGCCAGCAGCTTGGGGGGACAGGGGCCAACAGATACGCAGTATTTT
CDR3: CASSLGGQGPTDTQYF
D: TRBD1
length: 16
V: TRBV5-5
size: .
J: TRBJ2-3

DNA: TGTGCCTGGATCGCAAGGAGCTCCTACGAGCAGTACTTC
CDR3: CAWIARSSYEQYF
D: .
length: 13
V: TRBV30
size: .
J: TRBJ2-7

DNA: TGTGCCACCAGTGATTGGCCGGGACAGAGCCAAGAGACCCAGTACTTC
CDR3: CATSDWPGQSQETQYF
D: TRBD1
length: 16
V: TRBV24-1
size: .
J: TRBJ2-5

DNA: TGTGCCACCCAGTTGGCCAGCAATCAGCCCCAGCATTTT
CDR3: CATQLASNQPQHF
D: .
length: 13
V: TRBV28
size: few
J: TRBJ1-5

DNA: TGTGCCAGCAGCCATCGGGGCGCGACTAGCGGGGGGGCCTTTAACACCGGGGAGCTGTTTTTT
CDR3: CASSHRGATSGGAFNTGELFF
D: TRBD2
length: 21
V: TRBV14
size: .
J: TRBJ2-2

DNA: TGTGCCAGCAGTTACCGGACGACAGGGGTTAGGACTGAAGCTTTCTTT
CDR3: CASSYRTTGVRTEAFF
D: TRBD1
length: 16
V: TRBV6-6
size: .
J: TRBJ1-1

DNA: TGTGCCAGCAGCCAAGCCCTTAGCGGGGGCTCCTACAATGAGCAGTTCTTC
CDR3: CASSQALSGGSYNEQFF
D: TRBD2
length: 17
V: TRBV3-1/TRBV3-2
size: .
J: TRBJ2-1

DNA: TGTGCCAGCAGCCTCCGACTAGCGGGACCTTCCTACGAGCAGTACTTC
CDR3: CASSLRLAGPSYEQYF
D: TRBD2
length: 16
V: TRBV6-2/TRBV6-3
size: .
J: TRBJ2-7

DNA: TGTGCCAGCAGTTTGGCGGGAGCACACAATGAGCAGTTCTTC
CDR3: CASSLAGAHNEQFF
D: TRBD2
length: 14
V: TRBV28
size: .
J: TRBJ2-1

DNA: TGTGCCAGCAGCCAAGAGGGGGGGGGAGACTATAATTCACCCCTCCACTTT
CDR3: CASSQEGGGDYNSPLHF
D: .
length: 17
V: TRBV4-2
size: .
J: TRBJ1-6

DNA: TGTGCCAGTAAAGAGACAGGGCACTCTGGAAACACCATATATTTT
CDR3: CASKETGHSGNTIYF
D: TRBD1
length: 15
V: TRBV19
size: .
J: TRBJ1-3

DNA: TGTGCCAGCAGCTCCGGCTCCCCGGGACTAGCTTCCTACGAGCAGTACTTC
CDR3: CASSSGSPGLASYEQYF
D: TRBD2
length: 17
V: TRBV7-6
size: .
J: TRBJ2-7

DNA: TGTGCCAGCAGCTTACTAAGTCAGGCTACCTACGAGCAGTACTTC
CDR3: CASSLLSQATYEQYF
D: .
length: 15
V: TRBV7-2
size: .
J: TRBJ2-7

DNA: TGTGCCAGCAGTTTATCCCCCCCTCGAGGGAGGGGGGAGGCCCTCCACTTT
CDR3: CASSLSPPRGRGEALHF
D: .
length: 17
V: TRBV28
size: .
J: TRBJ1-6

DNA: TGTGCCAGCAGTTTGGGACAGGGTTATGGCTACACCTTC
CDR3: CASSLGQGYGYTF
D: TRBD1
length: 13
V: TRBV27
size: once
J: TRBJ1-2

DNA: TGTGCCAGCAGTCTTACTACCAAAAACATTCAGTACTTC
CDR3: CASSLTTKNIQYF
D: .
length: 13
V: TRBV5-4
size: .
J: TRBJ2-4

DNA: TGTGCCAGCAGCCCGCGACAGGGGGCGAACACCGGGGAGCTGTTTTTT
CDR3: CASSPRQGANTGELFF
D: TRBD1
length: 16
V: TRBV5-4
size: .
J: TRBJ2-2

DNA: TGTGCCATCGCGGGGACAGGCGAGACCTACGAGCAGTACTTC
CDR3: CAIAGTGETYEQYF
D: TRBD1
length: 14
V: TRBV10-3
size: .
J: TRBJ2-7

DNA: TGTGCCAGCAGCCAAGATCAACAGGGGAACACCGGGGAGCTGTTTTTT
CDR3: CASSQDQQGNTGELFF
D: .
length: 16
V: TRBV4-2
size: .
J: TRBJ2-2

DNA: TGTGCCAGCAGCCCATACGGACAGGGGAACACTGAAGCTTTCTTT
CDR3: CASSPYGQGNTEAFF
D: TRBD1
length: 15
V: TRBV13
size: .
J: TRBJ1-1

DNA: TGTGCCAGCACCTTCGGACAAGAAGCTTTCTTT
CDR3: CASTFGQEAFF
D: .
length: 11
V: TRBV27
size: .
J: TRBJ1-1

DNA: TGTGCCAGCAGTGTCCAGCGGGGGGGTGCTAGCACAGATACGCAGTATTTT
CDR3: CASSVQRGGASTDTQYF
D: TRBD2
length: 17
V: TRBV2
size: .
J: TRBJ2-3

DNA: TGTGCCAGCAGCTCCCCCCAGGGGGCGAAAGGAAACACCATATATTTT
CDR3: CASSSPQGAKGNTIYF
D: TRBD1
length: 16
V: TRBV7-2
size: .
J: TRBJ1-3

DNA: TGTGCCAGCAGCCCTGTGGGGGGGGTATACAATGAGCAGTTCTTC
CDR3: CASSPVGGVYNEQFF
D: TRBD2
length: 15
V: TRBV7-6
size: .
J: TRBJ2-1

DNA: TGTGCCAGCAGTTACGGACAGAACTACGAGCAGTACTTC
CDR3: CASSYGQNYEQYF
D: .
length: 13
V: TRBV6-6
size: .
J: TRBJ2-7

DNA: TGTGCCAGCAGGCCCCCTGGGGGGCGGGGGGGCCAAGAGACCCAGTACTTC
CDR3: CASRPPGGRGGQETQYF
D: TRBD2
length: 17
V: TRBV3-1/TRBV3-2
size: .
J: TRBJ2-5

DNA: TGCGCCAGCAGTCAGACAAGGGTAGGGCGGGGCCCCAATGAGCAGTTCTTC
CDR3: CASSQTRVGRGPNEQFF
D: .
length: 17
V: TRBV23-1
size: .
J: TRBJ2-1

DNA: TGTGCCAGCAGACGGACAGGGGGCAACACCGGGGAGCTGTTTTTT
CDR3: CASRRTGGNTGELFF
D: TRBD1
length: 15
V: TRBV11-3
size: .
J: TRBJ2-2

DNA: TGTGCCAGCAGTCCCCGACTGGAGAGCGGGGGTACGCAGTATTTT
CDR3: CASSPRLESGGTQYF
D: TRBD2
length: 15
V: TRBV2
size: .
J: TRBJ2-3

DNA: TGTGCCAGCAGTCGGACTAGCGTAACTAGCACAGATACGCAGTATTTT
CDR3: CASSRTSVTSTDTQYF
D: TRBD2
length: 16
V: TRBV27
size: .
J: TRBJ2-3

DNA: TGTGCCAGCAGCCCAAGCGCCACTTCCTACGAGCAGTACTTC
CDR3: CASSPSATSYEQYF
D: .
length: 14
V: TRBV4-2
size: .
J: TRBJ2-7

DNA: TGTGCCAGCAGCCTAAGGGTGACAGGGGGGGCCCAAGAGACCCAGTACTTC
CDR3: CASSLRVTGGAQETQYF
D: TRBD1
length: 17
V: TRBV11-2
size: .
J: TRBJ2-5

DNA: TGCGCCAGCAGCTTGGTTTCGGGCAATCAGCCCCAGCATTTT
CDR3: CASSLVSGNQPQHF
D: .
length: 14
V: TRBV5-1
size: .
J: TRBJ1-5

DNA: TGTGCCAGCAGCGTAGAGGGGGGGCTAGGCGAGCAGTTCTTC
CDR3: CASSVEGGLGEQFF
D: .
length: 14
V: TRBV9
size: .
J: TRBJ2-1

DNA: TGTGCCAGCAGGGCCGGGGAACGGGGCACAGATACGCAGTATTTT
CDR3: CASRAGERGTDTQYF
D: .
length: 15
V: TRBV5-4
size: .
J: TRBJ2-3

DNA: TGTGCCAGTAGAACTACTACAGGGCTTCCTAATGAAAAACTGTTTTTT
CDR3: CASRTTTGLPNEKLFF
D: .
length: 16
V: TRBV19
size: .
J: TRBJ1-4

DNA: TGTGCCAGCAGTATTCTAGCGGATTCCTACAATGAGCAGTTCTTC
CDR3: CASSILADSYNEQFF
D: TRBD2
length: 15
V: TRBV28
size: .
J: TRBJ2-1

DNA: TGTGCCTGGAGTGTGGGAGGATCTAATGAAAAACTGTTTTTT
CDR3: CAWSVGGSNEKLFF
D: .
length: 14
V: TRBV30
size: few
J: TRBJ1-4

DNA: TGTGCCAGCAGTCTAACAGGGGCTCGCTATGGCTACACCTTC
CDR3: CASSLTGARYGYTF
D: TRBD1
length: 14
V: TRBV27
size: .
J: TRBJ1-2

DNA: TGTGCCAGCAGCTTAACGGGGCGAGAGCAGTACTTC
CDR3: CASSLTGREQYF
D: .
length: 12
V: TRBV7-3
size: .
J: TRBJ2-7

DNA: TGTGCCTGGATTAAAAGGGGACAGACTTCCTACGAGCAGTACTTC
CDR3: CAWIKRGQTSYEQYF
D: TRBD1
length: 15
V: TRBV30
size: .
J: TRBJ2-7

DNA: TGTGCCAGCTCAAACCTAGGCCTAGACTACGAGCAGTACTTC
CDR3: CASSNLGLDYEQYF
D: .
length: 14
V: TRBV18
size: once
J: TRBJ2-7

DNA: TGTGCCATCAGTGAACTAGCGGTATCCTACGAGCAGTACTTC
CDR3: CAISELAVSYEQYF
D: TRBD2
length: 14
V: TRBV10-3
size: .
J: TRBJ2-7

DNA: TGTGCAGTGGGCCTACGCACAGATACGCAGTATTTT
CDR3: CAVGLRTDTQYF
D: .
length: 12
V: TRBV28
size: .
J: TRBJ2-3

DNA: TGTGCCAGCAGCTCCCGGCCAGGCGTTAACACTGAAGCTTTCTTT
CDR3: CASSSRPGVNTEAFF
D: .
length: 15
V: TRBV11-2
size: .
J: TRBJ1-1

DNA: TGCGCCAGCAGCCTCCGGGACAGGGGTGTTCAGCCCCAGCATTTT
CDR3: CASSLRDRGVQPQHF
D: TRBD1
length: 15
V: TRBV4-1
size: few
J: TRBJ1-5

DNA: TGTGCCAGCAGCCTCAGGTCCTACGAGCAGTACTTC
CDR3: CASSLRSYEQYF
D: .
length: 12
V: TRBV7-9
size: .
J: TRBJ2-7

DNA: TGTGCCACCAGAGAGAGCAATCAGCCCCAGCATTTT
CDR3: CATRESNQPQHF
D: .
length: 12
V: TRBV15
size: .
J: TRBJ1-5